The 21 T cell receptor beta chains listed next were all sequenced from one sample in a study of cytomegalovirus exposure and HLA in healthy donors. The PCR was carried out with 60 Vbeta primers and 13 Jbeta primers. Some clones are missing from TCRdb's copy, which holds only in-frame ones; the method was immunoSEQ multiplex PCR. The table shows about 160,000 clones, with roughly four fifths occurring only once. Sequenced: PBMCs. These TCRs come from a man over 45 in good health and CMV-seropositive.

The chain links TRBV7-6 to TRBJ1-1; TRBD1 might be the D (5 bases). V was pared by 2 bases and J by 11 bases, with 15 bases between. This CDR3 contains 13 residues. Per the germline V gene, CDR1 is SGHVS and CDR2 is FNYEAQ. CDR3 DNA: TGTGCCAGCAGCTTAACCAGGGCTCATATGGCTTTCTTT. It encodes CASSLTRAHMAFF.

Concerning this clone itself: An end of the junction differs from the germline gene, which may be a read error. The chain joins TRBV2 to TRBJ1-2; maybe TRBD1 (6 bases). Germline V lookup: CDR1 SNHLY, CDR2 FYNNEI. This CDR3 spans 15 amino acids. The CDR3 is CGSSSPTGTSYGYTF. CDR3 nucleotides: TGTGGCAGCAGTTCACCGACCGGGACATCTTATGGCTACACCTTC.

CDR3 sequence (DNA): TGTGCCAGCAGCGAGACTAGCGGGTTCACCGGGGAGCTGTTTTTT. Translation gives CASSETSGFTGELFF. The genes are TRBV9 and TRBJ2-2, with 10 nucleotides matching TRBD2. There are 15 residues in the CDR3. Per the germline V gene, CDR1 is SGDLS and CDR2 is YYNGEE. After removal of 3 bases from V and 4 bases from J, the junction contained 3 bases not matched to a gene.

The chain is built from TRBV5-6 and TRBJ1-6; D call uncertain. The V gene's germline CDR1 is SGHDT and CDR2 YYEEEE. V was trimmed by 4 bases and J by 6 bases, leaving 8 bases between them. This CDR3 has 13 amino acids. The CDR3 sequence is CASSQLRNSPLHF. The CDR3 DNA sequence: TGTGCCAGCAGCCAACTTCGTAATTCACCCCTCCACTTT.

The sample holds a few counts of this clone. The gene calls are TRBV19 and TRBJ2-7; TRBD2 matches 14 bases. The CDR3 is made up of 17 amino acids. Germline V gives CDR1 LNHDA, CDR2 SQIVND (reference sequence). V lost 9 bases and J lost 9; bases outside the gene matches: 19. The chain's CDR3 is CARGARLAGGVLGRQYF. In DNA, the CDR3 is TGTGCCAGGGGGGCTAGACTAGCGGGAGGGGTCCTCGGCAGGCAGTACTTC.

The chain recombines TRBV5-1 with TRBJ1-1; D ambiguous. The CDR3 covers 13 residues. Germline V gene data show CDR1 as SGHRS and CDR2 as YFSETQ. V was clipped by 0 bases and J by 1 base, with 4 bases between them. This CDR3 reads CASSLVANTEAFF. The CDR3 DNA reads TGCGCCAGCAGCTTGGTGGCGAACACTGAAGCTTTCTTT.

The chain carries TRBV5-4 and TRBJ2-7, with a weak D call TRBD2 (5 bases). CDR3 length: 13 residues. V was clipped by 4 bases and J by 6 bases, with 14 bases between them. Germline-derived CDR1 and CDR2 are SGHNT and YYREEE (reference sequence). The DNA of the CDR3 is TGTGCCAGCAGCCCAAGTGGCCGGGGCGAGCAGTACTTC. It is translated as CASSPSGRGEQYF.

The chain combines TRBV6-5 with TRBJ1-1, with a tentative D call TRBD1 (6 bases). Between the trimmed V and J ends, which lost 6 bases and 0 bases, there was a span of 8 bases. This CDR3 comprises 13 residues. Germline V gene data show CDR1 as MNHEY and CDR2 as SVGAGI. The CDR3 spells CASRAGVNTEAFF. CDR3 in DNA: TGTGCCAGCAGGGCAGGGGTGAACACTGAAGCTTTCTTT.

The V gene is TRBV6-1, the J gene TRBJ2-3; 9 bases agree with TRBD2. V was pared by 3 bases and J by 1 base, with 8 bases of the junction left unmatched. CDR3 length equals 17 residues. Germline values: CDR1 MNHNS, CDR2 SASEGT. CDR3 region: CASSDWVSGSRTDTQYF. DNA of the CDR3: TGTGCCAGCAGTGATTGGGTTAGCGGGAGCCGCACAGATACGCAGTATTTT.

CDR3 in amino acids: CASRPPGQGRIRCEKLFF. The CDR3 coding sequence is TGTGCAAGTCGCCCTCCGGGACAGGGGAGGATCAGGTGTGAAAAACTGTTTTTT. The gene calls are TRBV12-2 and TRBJ1-4; the table assigns TRBD1, which was not confirmed against the DNA. TRBV12-2 is marked as a pseudogene. The CDR3 sequence is 18 residues long.

The chain carries TRBV7-2 and TRBJ2-3; 7 bases fit TRBD1. Germline loops: CDR1 SGHTA, CDR2 FQGNSA. This CDR3 region has 14 residues. V gave up 5 bases and J gave up 1 base; unmatched junction bases: 3. The CDR3 DNA follows: TGTGCCAGCAGCCTTGGACAGGGCACAGATACGCAGTATTTT. It specifies CASSLGQGTDTQYF.

The J gene is TRBJ2-1, the V gene TRBV5-1; possible D gene TRBD1, 7 bases. The V end was cut by 4 bases, the J end by 7 bases, with 12 bases between. Germline CDR1 reads SGHRS; CDR2 reads YFSETQ. The length of the CDR3 is 13 residues. The CDR3 region has the DNA TGCGCCAGCAGCCGCGGGACAGTGAATGAGCAGTTCTTC. It is translated as CASSRGTVNEQFF. Drawing the rest from reference TRBV5-1 and TRBJ2-1, the complete variable domain is KAGVTQTPRYLIKTRGQQVTLSCSPISGHRSVSWYQQTPGQGLQFLFEYFSETQRNKGNFPGRFSGRQFSNSRSEMNVSTLELGDSALYLCASSRGTVNEQFFGPGTRLTVL.

The chain recombines TRBV5-1 with TRBJ1-1, with 9 bases fitting TRBD1. There are 15 residues in the CDR3. J gave up 3 bases and V 4 bases, and 7 bases lay outside the gene matches. Germline V gene data show CDR1 as SGHRS and CDR2 as YFSETQ. The CDR3 region is CASSGGTGMDTEAFF. The DNA of the CDR3 is TGCGCCAGCAGCGGAGGGACAGGGATGGACACTGAAGCTTTCTTT.

V is TRBV19 and J is TRBJ2-3; 13 bases align to TRBD2. Germline V CDR1 and CDR2: LNHDA, SQIVND (reference sequence). The CDR3 is made up of 15 amino acids. J was trimmed by 4 bases and V by 4 bases; bases with no gene match: 2. Here the CDR3 reads CASSRTSGSADTQYF. CDR3 nucleotides: TGTGCCAGTAGTAGGACTAGCGGGAGTGCAGATACGCAGTATTTT. The full variable domain, its missing parts supplied by reference TRBV19 and TRBJ2-3, is DGGITQSPKYLFRKEGQNVTLSCEQNLNHDAMYWYRQDPGQGLRLIYYSQIVNDFQKGDIAEGYSVSREKKESFPLTVTSAQKNPTAFYLCASSRTSGSADTQYFGPGTRLTVL.

This chain joins TRBV11-1 and TRBJ2-2, with 9 bases fitting TRBD2. Germline loops: CDR1 SGHAT, CDR2 FQDESV (reference sequence). J lost 1 base, V lost 3 bases, and 3 bases had no gene match. This CDR3 has 16 amino acids. CDR3 region: CASSFPAGGNTGELFF. The CDR3 DNA reads TGTGCCAGCAGCTTCCCAGCGGGAGGGAACACCGGGGAGCTGTTTTTT.

The chain is built from TRBV13 and TRBJ2-1; TRBD2 matches at 7 bases. Germline assignment: CDR1 PRHDT and CDR2 FYEKMQ (reference sequence). This CDR3 region has 17 residues. Losses at the gene ends were 0 bases for V and 1 base for J; bases not matched to a gene: 6. In nucleotides, the CDR3 is TGTGCCAGCAGCTTAGGGCGGGCGGGAGAGTCCTACAATGAGCAGTTCTTC. It yields the protein CASSLGRAGESYNEQFF.

A remark on this clone: At one end, the junction sequence differs from germline, possibly due to a read error. V is TRBV5-1 and J is TRBJ2-2; D is ambiguous. The CDR3 is 15 residues long. From germline, CDR1 is SGHRS and CDR2 YFSETQ. CDR3 region: CASSPNELNAGELFF. As DNA, the CDR3 is TGCGCCAGCAGCCCGAATGAGCTGAACGCCGGGGAGCTGTTTTTT. Full variable domain (remainder filled in from reference TRBV5-1 and TRBJ2-2): KAGVTQTPRYLIKTRGQQVTLSCSPISGHRSVSWYQQTPGQGLQFLFEYFSETQRNKGNFPGRFSGRQFSNSRSEMNVSTLELGDSALYLCASSPNELNAGELFFGEGSRLTVL.

The V gene is TRBV19, the J gene TRBJ2-1; D is undetermined. CDR3 length equals 15 residues. Germline V gives CDR1 LNHDA, CDR2 SQIVND (reference sequence). The V end was cut by 3 bases, the J end by 1 base, with 10 bases between. CDR3 protein: CASSIIVRSYNEQFF. In nucleotides, the CDR3 is TGTGCCAGTAGTATTATCGTCAGGTCCTACAATGAGCAGTTCTTC.

The gene calls are TRBV30 and TRBJ2-7, with D perhaps TRBD2 (5 bases). The CDR3 spans 14 residues. The V gene's germline CDR1 is GTSNPN and CDR2 SVGIG (reference sequence). V was shortened by 3 bases and J by 5 bases, with 17 bases between the two germline ends. The CDR3 region has the DNA TGTGCCTGGAGCACACCTCGAGGGTTCCACGAGCAGTACTTC. It encodes CAWSTPRGFHEQYF.

The V call is TRBV30, the J call TRBJ2-5, with D tentatively TRBD2 (6 bases). The DNA end is a closer match to TRBJ2-7, so the J assignment may be wrong. This CDR3 comprises 15 residues. Germline loops: CDR1 GTSNPN, CDR2 SVGIG (reference sequence). CDR3 DNA sequence: TGTGCCTGGGGCCGTGGGGGGACGCCCGTCTACGAGCAGTACTTC. This codes for CAWGRGGTPVYEQYF.

The chain is built from TRBV2 and TRBJ2-6; TRBD1 aligns across 8 bases. From germline, CDR1 is SNHLY and CDR2 FYNNEI. Trimming removed 6 bases from V and 0 bases from J; junction bases left unmatched: 10. CDR3 length equals 18 residues. As DNA, the CDR3 is TGTGCCAGCAGCCTTGAGACAGGGGTCTTCTCTGGGGCCAACGTCCTGACTTTC. Its protein product is CASSLETGVFSGANVLTF.